This TCR beta chain is from a study of early T cells in non-severe SARS-CoV-2 infection. Study-level background: The authors sequenced bulk RNA from unsorted whole blood, leaving chains unpaired.

Study-level results: Anti-spike CD8 specificities were favored by VDJdb matching, whose results missed private and CD4 specificities.

Germline CDR1 and CDR2: SNHLY and FYNNEI. Trimming at V came to 6 bases and at J to 3 bases, leaving 10 bases not matched to a gene. This CDR3 has 17 amino acids. Individual cDNA molecules were tagged with unique molecular identifiers. MiXCR, run by TCRdb on the 5' RACE reads, gives a single entry per CDR3 protein. Found here are fewer than 65,000 distinct CDR3 sequences, 5% to 6.5% of them singletons; the top ten hold approximately 3.6%. This clonotype was counted many times. Antigen: not known. The TCR sequence derives from an adult who was a healthcare worker with PCR-confirmed SARS-CoV-2 infection or an uninfected control (not recorded which). The chain links TRBV2 to TRBJ2-3, with 12 bases that match TRBD2. The source was whole blood, collected at baseline. CDR3 DNA sequence: TGTGCCAGCAGAGTAACTAGCGGGAGGTTCAAGACAGATACGCAGTATTTT. It encodes CASRVTSGRFKTDTQYF.